This TCR beta chain was identified in a study of blood T cells in healthy people across ages. Primers used in a second PCR of about 7 to 12 cycles were a sample-barcoded 5' primer and a J-beta primer mix. TCRdb reanalysed the 5' RACE reads using MiXCR and keeps one entry per CDR3 protein. Counted here are hundreds of thousands of distinct CDR3 sequences, under 25% occurring once; the ten biggest clones make up 3.5% to 4%. The V end was cut by 7 bases, the J end by 8 bases, with 14 bases between. This CDR3 has 12 amino acids. CDR1 and CDR2 from the germline V gene are SQVTM and ANQGSEA. This clonotype was observed a handful of times.

The chain carries TRBV29-1 and TRBJ1-4, with a possible D match to TRBD1 (6 bases). The material sequenced was blood. This TCR came from a man in his sixties or seventies in good health. Here the CDR3 reads CSAKRGGEKLFF. The CDR3 DNA sequence: TGCAGCGCTAAGAGGGGGGGAGAAAAACTGTTTTTT. Full variable domain (remainder filled in from reference TRBV29-1 and TRBJ1-4): SAVISQKPSRDICQRGTSLTIQCQVDSQVTMMFWYRQQPGQSLTLIATANQGSEATYESGFVIDKFPISRPNLTFSTLTVSNMSPEDSSIYLCSAKRGGEKLFFGSGTQLSVL.